These T cell receptor beta chains were read from a single sample in a study of TIL therapy for anti-PD-1-resistant metastatic lung cancer. Profiled with immunoSEQ multiplex PCR; TCRdb holds only in-frame clones, not every one. This table holds tens of thousands of clones, around three quarters found once. The input for sequencing was blood, taken at baseline. The source of these receptors is a man aged 65 to 79 with non-small cell lung cancer. Both conserved end residues are part of each CDR3. Fields, in order: J gene, V gene, clone size, D gene, CDR3 DNA, CDR3 protein. The D gene is left open where the match is weak. Only some rows state a clone size, as once, few, many or a class for expanded clones.

J gene: TRBJ1-6; V gene: TRBV4-3; clone size: few; D gene: -; CDR3 DNA: TGCGCCAGCAGCCAAGTAGGGCAGGGTGCTAATTCACCCCTCCACTTT; CDR3 protein: CASSQVGQGANSPLHF
J gene: TRBJ1-2; V gene: TRBV6-1; clone size: -; D gene: TRBD1; CDR3 DNA: TGTGCCAGCAGTTCGACAGGGGGCGTTGGCTACACCTTC; CDR3 protein: CASSSTGGVGYTF
J gene: TRBJ2-2; V gene: TRBV6-5; clone size: -; D gene: -; CDR3 DNA: TGTGCCAGCAGTTACTGGCGGCTCAACACCGGGGAGCTGTTTTTT; CDR3 protein: CASSYWRLNTGELFF
J gene: TRBJ2-5; V gene: TRBV28; clone size: -; D gene: -; CDR3 DNA: TGTGCCAGCAGTTCGCCCGGTGGACCTCAGGGAGAGACCCAGTACTTC; CDR3 protein: CASSSPGGPQGETQYF
J gene: TRBJ2-7; V gene: TRBV6-6; clone size: -; D gene: -; CDR3 DNA: TGTGCCAGCAGTTCAGGACCGCCGTACGAGCAGTACTTC; CDR3 protein: CASSSGPPYEQYF
J gene: TRBJ2-1; V gene: TRBV5-1; clone size: -; D gene: TRBD1; CDR3 DNA: TGCGCCAGCAGCTCCTCGACAGGGGTTCAGTTCTTC; CDR3 protein: CASSSSTGVQFF
J gene: TRBJ1-4; V gene: TRBV5-1; clone size: -; D gene: TRBD1; CDR3 DNA: TGCGCCAGCAGCCCGACAGGGGGCCATGAAAAACTGTTTTTT; CDR3 protein: CASSPTGGHEKLFF
J gene: TRBJ1-4; V gene: TRBV19; clone size: -; D gene: -; CDR3 DNA: TGTGCCAGTAGTATATATACAGGGAATCTTCATGAAAAACTGTTTTTT; CDR3 protein: CASSIYTGNLHEKLFF
J gene: TRBJ2-7; V gene: TRBV10-3; clone size: -; D gene: -; CDR3 DNA: TGTGCCATCAGGGGCGTGGGCTACGAGCAGTACTTC; CDR3 protein: CAIRGVGYEQYF
J gene: TRBJ2-1; V gene: TRBV6-1; clone size: -; D gene: TRBD2; CDR3 DNA: TGTGCCAGCAGTCCGTTACTAGCGGGGGGAAATGAGCAGTTCTTC; CDR3 protein: CASSPLLAGGNEQFF